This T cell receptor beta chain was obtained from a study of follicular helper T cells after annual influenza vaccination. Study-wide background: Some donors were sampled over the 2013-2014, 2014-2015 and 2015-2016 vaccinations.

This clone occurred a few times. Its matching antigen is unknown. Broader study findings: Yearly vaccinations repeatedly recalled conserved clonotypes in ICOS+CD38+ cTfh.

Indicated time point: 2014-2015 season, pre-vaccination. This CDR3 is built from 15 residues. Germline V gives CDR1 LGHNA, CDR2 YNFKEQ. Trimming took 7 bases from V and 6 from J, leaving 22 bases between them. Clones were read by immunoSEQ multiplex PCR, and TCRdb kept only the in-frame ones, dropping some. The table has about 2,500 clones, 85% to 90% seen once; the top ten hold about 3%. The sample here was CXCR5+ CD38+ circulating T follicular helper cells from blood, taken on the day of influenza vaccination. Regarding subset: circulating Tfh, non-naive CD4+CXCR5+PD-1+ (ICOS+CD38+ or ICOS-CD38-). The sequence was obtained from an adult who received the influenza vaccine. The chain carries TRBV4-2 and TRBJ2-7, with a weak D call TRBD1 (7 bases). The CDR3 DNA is TGTGCCAGCACCTCAACCAGGGGGGCTAGCTCCGAGCAGTACTTC. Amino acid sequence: CASTSTRGASSEQYF.